The 24 T cell receptor beta chains below were found in one sample sequenced in a study of shared clonotypes between healthy human individuals. Terminally differentiated effector memory CD45RA+ cells were excluded from the naive CD8 cells, which were CD45RO-negative and positively selected for CCR7. Sequenced by immunoSEQ multiplex PCR; TCRdb stores in-frame clones only, minus some. The sample lists a few million clones, roughly 95% occurring once. Material for sequencing was naive CD8+ T cells from PBMCs. The receptors stem from a man younger than 30 in good health. Some clones in this sample may be carry-over from other donors' samples.

A few counts support this clone. The genes are TRBV19 and TRBJ1-1; D ambiguous. The germline V gene has CDR1 LNHDA and CDR2 SQIVND (reference sequence). The CDR3 is 14 amino acids. V was trimmed by 1 base and J by 3 bases, leaving 9 bases between them. This chain's CDR3 is CASSIGSSYTEAFF. The CDR3 DNA sequence: TGTGCCAGTAGTATAGGTTCGTCGTACACTGAAGCTTTCTTT.

This chain connects TRBV7-2 to TRBJ2-7, with TRBD2 identical over 12 bases. Germline V CDR1 and CDR2: SGHTA, FQGNSA. The CDR3 has 17 residues. Trimming at V came to 5 bases and at J to 5 bases, leaving 13 bases not matched to a gene. DNA of the CDR3: TGTGCCAGCAGCCCAGACCCTCCTAGCGGGAGGGCCCACGAGCAGTACTTC. Amino acid sequence: CASSPDPPSGRAHEQYF.

The chain links TRBV15 to TRBJ2-1, with no clear D. CDR1 is LNHNV, CDR2 YYDKDF, per germline (reference sequence). The CDR3 has 16 residues. V was clipped by 5 bases and J by 8 bases, with 22 bases between them. CDR3 protein: CATSAPETRRVDEQFF. CDR3 nucleotides: TGTGCCACCAGCGCGCCTGAAACAAGGAGAGTCGATGAGCAGTTCTTC. Full variable domain (remainder filled in from reference TRBV15 and TRBJ2-1): DAMVIQNPRYQVTQFGKPVTLSCSQTLNHNVMYWYQQKSSQAPKLLFHYYDKDFNNEADTPDNFQSRRPNTSFCFLDIRSPGLGDTAMYLCATSAPETRRVDEQFFGPGTRLTVL.

The chain uses TRBV4-1 and TRBJ2-1, with TRBD2 matching over 8 bases. The germline V gene encodes CDR1 MGHRA and CDR2 YSYEKL. The J segment lost 6 bases and the V segment lost 0 bases, leaving 4 bases of the junction unmatched. This CDR3 is 15 amino acids long. The CDR3 protein is CASSQDGTRGNEQFF. The CDR3 bases are TGCGCCAGCAGCCAAGACGGGACTAGAGGCAATGAGCAGTTCTTC.

This chain uses TRBV28 with TRBJ2-1; D is possibly TRBD1 (6 bases). The CDR3 contains 14 residues. Germline V CDR1 and CDR2: MDHEN, SYDVKM. Trimming cost V 7 bases and J 4 bases, with 14 bases left between them. CDR3 amino acids: CASIHSRGYNEQFF. CDR3 in DNA: TGTGCCAGCATCCACTCGAGGGGGTACAATGAGCAGTTCTTC.

The chain recombines TRBV28 with TRBJ1-5; possible D gene TRBD1, 6 bases. V was pared by 7 bases and J by 0 bases, with 13 bases between. Germline CDR1 and CDR2: MDHEN and SYDVKM. This CDR3 has 15 amino acids. DNA for the CDR3: TGTGCCAGCACGGACAGCCTATATAGCAATCAGCCCCAGCATTTT. Encoded protein: CASTDSLYSNQPQHF.

This chain uses TRBV9 with TRBJ2-3; TRBD1 matches at 10 bases. Germline CDR1 SGDLS, CDR2 YYNGEE. Trimming removed 3 bases from V and 3 bases from J; junction bases left unmatched: 4. The CDR3 totals 15 residues. DNA for the CDR3: TGTGCCAGCAGCGACGGACAGGGGGGAACAGATACGCAGTATTTT. Its translation is CASSDGQGGTDTQYF.

The V and J genes are TRBV27 and TRBJ2-3; D tentatively reads TRBD1 or TRBD2 (5 bases each). The germline gives CDR1 MNHEY, CDR2 SMNVEV (reference sequence). Trimming pared 5 bases from V and 1 base from J, leaving 16 bases between. The length of the CDR3 is 16 residues. CDR3 DNA: TGTGCCAGCAGTCCTGGGACCATACTTCGCACAGATACGCAGTATTTT. Translating it yields CASSPGTILRTDTQYF.

The rearrangement joins TRBV25-1 to TRBJ2-1; 8 positions match TRBD2. V gave up 6 bases and J gave up 2 bases; unmatched junction bases: 12. The CDR3 is 17 amino acids. CDR1 and CDR2 from the germline V gene are MGHDK and SYGVNS. For the CDR3, the DNA is TGTGCCAGCAGGGGGGATAGCGGGATCGCCGCCTACAATGAGCAGTTCTTC. Translating gives CASRGDSGIAAYNEQFF. The variable domain in full, completed from reference TRBV25-1 and TRBJ2-1, reads EADIYQTPRYLVIGTGKKITLECSQTMGHDKMYWYQQDPGMELHLIHYSYGVNSTEKGDLSSESTVSRIRTEHFPLTLESARPSHTSQYLCASRGDSGIAAYNEQFFGPGTRLTVL.

This clone was recorded once. V usage is TRBV27 and J usage is TRBJ1-2; a possible D gene is TRBD1 (5 bases). The ends were cut back, 5 bases at V and 5 bases at J, with 15 bases in the middle. This CDR3 has 14 residues. Germline lookup yields CDR1 MNHEY and CDR2 SMNVEV (reference sequence). CDR3 protein: CASSVGTPAYGYTF. CDR3 DNA: TGTGCCAGCAGTGTCGGGACTCCGGCTTATGGCTACACCTTC.

The J gene is TRBJ2-7, the V gene TRBV7-9; 8 bases agree with TRBD1. Unmatched junction bases numbered 9, after V lost 5 bases and J lost 0 bases. Germline CDR1 SEHNR, CDR2 FQNEAQ (reference sequence). CDR3 size: 16 residues. The CDR3 reads CASSLSTGGPSYEQYF. DNA of the CDR3: TGTGCCAGCAGCCTCTCAACAGGGGGGCCCTCCTACGAGCAGTACTTC.

The chain recombines TRBV21-1 with TRBJ1-4; TRBD1, the table's D call, lacks a check against the DNA. TRBV21-1 is assigned pseudogene status. The CDR3 loop spans 16 amino acids. The CDR3 DNA follows: TGTGCCAGCAGCAAACCCTGGACAGGAACTTCTAAAAAACTGTTTTTT. Its protein is CASSKPWTGTSKKLFF.

The chain carries TRBV27 and TRBJ1-2; D is unresolved. This CDR3 spans 15 amino acids. Looked up from germline, CDR1 is MNHEY and CDR2 is SMNVEV (reference sequence). V was trimmed by 5 bases and J by 8 bases, leaving 21 bases between them. CDR3 nucleotide sequence: TGTGCCAGCAGTCCATCTGCAGTGTTCCCCGAGGGCTACACCTTC. This codes for CASSPSAVFPEGYTF.

The chain recombines TRBV11-2 with TRBJ1-2; weak D call: TRBD1 (5 bases). V was cut by 0 bases and J by 3 bases, with 11 bases left in between. The V gene's germline CDR1 is SGHAT and CDR2 FQNNGV. The CDR3 spans 15 residues. The CDR3 bases are TGTGCCAGCAGCTTAGATCCGGGGGAATACTATGGCTACACCTTC. Translating it yields CASSLDPGEYYGYTF.

The V gene is TRBV7-8, the J gene TRBJ2-7, with D possibly TRBD1 on 6 matching bases. CDR1 is SGHVS and CDR2 is FQNEAQ in the germline V gene. Trimming took 7 bases from V and 5 from J, leaving 18 bases between them. The CDR3 consists of 14 residues. The chain's CDR3 is CASNTQGRADEQYF. As DNA, the CDR3 is TGTGCCAGCAACACCCAGGGGAGAGCAGACGAGCAGTACTTC.

The chain carries TRBV7-9 and TRBJ2-7; 7 bases map to TRBD1. This CDR3 region has 15 residues. After removal of 4 bases from V and 4 bases from J, the junction contained 10 bases not matched to a gene. CDR1 and CDR2 from the germline V gene are SEHNR and FQNEAQ (reference sequence). The CDR3: CASSSTGQRTYEQYF. CDR3 nucleotide sequence: TGTGCCAGCAGCTCCACGGGACAGCGAACTTACGAGCAGTACTTC.

The V and J genes are TRBV4-3 and TRBJ2-7; 12 nucleotides align to TRBD2. The CDR3 covers 15 residues. Losses at the gene ends were 4 bases for V and 4 bases for J; bases not matched to a gene: 5. Germline V CDR1 and CDR2: LGHNA, YSLEER. CDR3 residues: CASSPSGTSGYEQYF. CDR3 in DNA: TGCGCCAGCAGCCCCTCCGGGACTAGCGGGTACGAGCAGTACTTC.

The chain uses TRBV7-9 and TRBJ1-1; D may be TRBD1 (5 bases). The germline gives CDR1 SEHNR, CDR2 FQNEAQ (reference sequence). Trimming stripped 5 bases from V and 0 bases from J, with 22 bases between. This CDR3 spans 18 amino acids. The CDR3 sequence: CASSPHPLTEPMNTEAFF. CDR3 nucleotide sequence: TGTGCCAGCAGCCCGCACCCCCTGACAGAACCTATGAACACTGAAGCTTTCTTT.

This sequence joins TRBV4-1 and TRBJ2-6; D is possibly TRBD1 or TRBD2 (6 bases each). The CDR3 loop spans 16 amino acids. The germline CDR1 and CDR2 sequences are MGHRA and YSYEKL. Between the trimmed V and J ends, which lost 0 bases and 3 bases, there was a span of 9 bases. The CDR3 DNA sequence: TGCGCCAGCAGCCAAGATAGGGGGGTTGGGGCCAACGTCCTGACTTTC. Protein sequence: CASSQDRGVGANVLTF.

The chain recombines TRBV10-3 with TRBJ2-7; D is possibly TRBD1 (6 bases). V was trimmed by 3 bases and J by 2 bases, leaving 11 bases between them. Germline assignment: CDR1 ENHRY and CDR2 SYGVKD. CDR3 length: 14 residues. This chain's CDR3 is CAISEHQGTYEQYF. The CDR3 DNA sequence: TGTGCCATCAGTGAACATCAGGGGACCTACGAGCAGTACTTC.

The chain couples TRBV7-9 to TRBJ2-7; 8 bases line up with TRBD1. V lost 6 bases and J lost 0; bases outside the gene matches: 7. Germline loops: CDR1 SEHNR, CDR2 FQNEAQ (reference sequence). This CDR3 is built from 15 residues. The CDR3, as DNA: TGTGCCAGCAGATCGGGACAGGCCCCCTCCTACGAGCAGTACTTC. Protein: CASRSGQAPSYEQYF.

The V gene is TRBV7-9, the J gene TRBJ2-5, with 9 nucleotides matching TRBD1. V lost 5 bases, J lost 2 bases, and 6 bases stayed unmatched. The CDR3 spans 15 residues. Germline V gene sequence: CDR1 SEHNR, CDR2 FQNEAQ (reference sequence). The CDR3 DNA reads TGTGCCAGCAGCACCAACAGGGGGCCGCAAGAGACCCAGTACTTC. Translating it yields CASSTNRGPQETQYF.

The CDR3 DNA sequence: TGCGCCAGCAGCCAAGAACGGAGTTTCTACGAGCAGTACTTC. The encoded protein is CASSQERSFYEQYF. The chain uses TRBV4-3 and TRBJ2-7; D unclear. Germline values: CDR1 LGHNA, CDR2 YSLEER. The CDR3 is 14 amino acids. The V end lost 0 bases, the J end lost 3 bases, and 9 bases lay between the germline ends.

Concerning this clone: Other DNA sequences in this specimen translate into the identical CDR3. J is TRBJ2-7 and V is TRBV5-8; D gene uncertain. Germline CDR1 SGHTS, CDR2 YDEGEE. The V end was cut by 4 bases, the J end by 4 bases, with 12 bases between. The CDR3 sequence is 13 residues long. CDR3: CASSLGSGYEQYF. The CDR3 bases are TGTGCCAGCAGCCTGGGCTCCGGGTACGAGCAGTACTTC.